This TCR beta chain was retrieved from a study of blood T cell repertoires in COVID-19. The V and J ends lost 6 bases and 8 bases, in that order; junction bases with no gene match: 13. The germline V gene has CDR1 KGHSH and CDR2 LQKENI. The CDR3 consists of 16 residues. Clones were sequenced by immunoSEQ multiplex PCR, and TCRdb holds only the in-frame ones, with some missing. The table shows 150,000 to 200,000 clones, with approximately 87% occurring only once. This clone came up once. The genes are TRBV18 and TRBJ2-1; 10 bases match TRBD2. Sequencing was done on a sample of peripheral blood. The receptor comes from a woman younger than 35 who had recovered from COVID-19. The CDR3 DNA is TGTGCCAGCTCGCCGCCAGCGGGAGGGCCAGAAGATGAGCAGTTCTTC. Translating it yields CASSPPAGGPEDEQFF.